This entry lists 5 T cell receptor beta chains sequenced from one sample in a study of cytomegalovirus exposure and HLA in healthy donors. PCR used 60 Vbeta primers and 13 Jbeta primers. Some clones are missing from TCRdb's copy, which holds only in-frame ones; the method was immunoSEQ multiplex PCR. The sample records over 100,000 clones, roughly 72% being singletons. Specimen: PBMCs. The receptors were gathered from a male donor in good health and CMV-seronegative.

This clone was found a few times. The CDR3 DNA is TGTGCCAGCAGCTTAGGTCGCGGACAGGGGGAGGACACTGAAGCTTTCTTT. It codes for CASSLGRGQGEDTEAFF. The chain combines TRBV7-2 with TRBJ1-1, with 10 bases that match TRBD1. Germline CDR1 SGHTA, CDR2 FQGNSA. The CDR3 consists of 17 residues. J was trimmed by 3 bases and V by 1 base; bases with no gene match: 8. The full variable domain, with the rest looked up from reference TRBV7-2 and TRBJ1-1, is GAGVSQSPSNKVTEKGKDVELRCDPISGHTALYWYRQSLGQGLEFLIYFQGNSAPDKSGLPSDRFSAERTGGSVSTLTIQRTQQEDSAVYLCASSLGRGQGEDTEAFFGQGTRLTVV.

The V gene is TRBV4-2, the J gene TRBJ1-5; a weak D match, TRBD1 (5 bases). CDR3 length equals 14 residues. Germline-derived CDR1 and CDR2 are LGHNA and YNFKEQ. Trimming pared 5 bases from V and 6 bases from J, leaving 14 bases between. As DNA, the CDR3 is TGTGCCAGCAGCGCGGGACTGAAATCTCAGCCCCAGCATTTT. As protein: CASSAGLKSQPQHF.

Comment on this clone: The junction does not match germline at one end; this may be a read error. The chain carries TRBV7-9 and TRBJ1-2; D call uncertain. The CDR3 sequence is 12 residues long. Germline lookup yields CDR1 SEHNR and CDR2 FQNEAQ (reference sequence). The CDR3 sequence: CSSTPEVGGYTF. In nucleotides, the CDR3 is TGTTCCAGCACCCCGGAGGTTGGGGGCTACACCTTC.

On this clone itself: The same CDR3 arises from other DNA sequences in this sample as well. The rearrangement uses TRBV6-1 and TRBJ2-1; 7 positions agree with TRBD2. This CDR3 is built from 17 residues. V was pared by 1 base and J by 10 bases, with 16 bases of the junction left unmatched. Germline V gene sequence: CDR1 MNHNS, CDR2 SASEGT. The CDR3 sequence is CASSEVWRREGWDEQFF. CDR3 in DNA: TGTGCCAGCAGTGAAGTCTGGAGGAGGGAGGGATGGGACGAGCAGTTCTTC.

The V call is TRBV4-3, the J call TRBJ2-3, with 7 bases that match TRBD2. V was pared by 0 bases and J by 6 bases, with 6 bases of the junction left unmatched. Germline lookup yields CDR1 LGHNA and CDR2 YSLEER. The CDR3 is 15 residues long. The CDR3 region is CASSQDSGLGDTQYF. The CDR3 nucleotides read TGCGCCAGCAGCCAAGATAGCGGACTAGGGGATACGCAGTATTTT.